Described below is a single T cell receptor beta chain sequence and its context. This sample is drawn from a study of blood T cell repertoires in COVID-19. The CDR3 runs to 13 residues. Germline CDR1 and CDR2: ENHRY and SYGVKD. Original data processing: Nucleated cell number was recorded as an estimate derived from reference gene primer amplification. Libraries were prepared by immunoSEQ multiplex PCR; TCRdb keeps only in-frame clonotypes and omits some of them. For V, J and clone size, that table is used; D and trimming come from the DNA. The data hold about 320,000 clones, with approximately 91% observed a single time.

This clonotype originated in a woman aged 25 to 39 who had been exposed to COVID-19. The sample comprised PBMCs or T cells enriched from blood (not recorded which). This chain uses TRBV10-3 with TRBJ1-5; tentative D call: TRBD1 (6 bases). In DNA form, the CDR3 reads TGTGCTTCAGGGCAGGGGATCAATCAGCCCCAGCATTTT. It yields the protein CASGQGINQPQHF.